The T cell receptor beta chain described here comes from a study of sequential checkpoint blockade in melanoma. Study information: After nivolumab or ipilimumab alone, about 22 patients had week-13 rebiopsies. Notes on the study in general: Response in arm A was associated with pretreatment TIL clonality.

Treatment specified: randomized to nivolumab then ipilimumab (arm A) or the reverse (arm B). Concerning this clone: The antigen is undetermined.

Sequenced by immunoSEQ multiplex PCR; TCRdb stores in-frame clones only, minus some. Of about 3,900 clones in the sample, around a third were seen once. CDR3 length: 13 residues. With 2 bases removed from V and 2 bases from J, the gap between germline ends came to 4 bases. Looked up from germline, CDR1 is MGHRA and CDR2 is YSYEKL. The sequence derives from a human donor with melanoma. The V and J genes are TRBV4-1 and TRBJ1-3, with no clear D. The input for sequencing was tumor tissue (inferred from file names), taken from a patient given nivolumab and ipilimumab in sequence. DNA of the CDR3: TGCGCCAGCAGCCAACAAACTGGAAACACCATATATTTT. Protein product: CASSQQTGNTIYF.